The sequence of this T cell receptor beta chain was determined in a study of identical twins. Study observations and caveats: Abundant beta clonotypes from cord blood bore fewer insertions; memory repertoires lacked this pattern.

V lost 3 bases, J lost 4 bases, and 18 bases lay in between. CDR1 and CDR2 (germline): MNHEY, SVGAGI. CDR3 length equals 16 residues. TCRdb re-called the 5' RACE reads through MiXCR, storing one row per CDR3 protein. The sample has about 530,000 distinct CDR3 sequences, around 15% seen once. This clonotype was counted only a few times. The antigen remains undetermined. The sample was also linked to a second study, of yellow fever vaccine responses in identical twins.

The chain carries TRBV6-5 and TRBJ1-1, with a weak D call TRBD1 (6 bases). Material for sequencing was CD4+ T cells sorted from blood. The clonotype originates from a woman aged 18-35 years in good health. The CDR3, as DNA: TGTGCCAGCAGTTATGGAGGGGGGCTGCCCGCCACTGAAGCTTTCTTT. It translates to CASSYGGGLPATEAFF.